The rows below give T cell receptor beta chains drawn from one sample of a study of blood T cell repertoires in COVID-19. TCRdb keeps only in-frame clones here, not all; method: immunoSEQ multiplex PCR. The table includes roughly 64,000 clones, about four fifths detected once. Sequencing input: peripheral blood. These receptor sequences come from a human donor in a cohort sampled during active COVID-19. The CDR3 runs from the conserved cysteine through the conserved F or W. The D gene is left open where the match is weak. A row's size may be missing; if present it is once, few, many or a size class.

j_call: TRBJ2-7; v_call: TRBV5-1; clone_size: -; d_call: TRBD2; cdr3_aa: CASSQRTSLDEQYF; cdr3_nt: TGCGCCAGCAGTCAGAGGACTAGCTTGGACGAGCAGTACTTC
j_call: TRBJ2-2; v_call: TRBV6-1; clone_size: -; d_call: -; cdr3_aa: CASSEQGAGYTGELFF; cdr3_nt: TGTGCCAGCAGTGAACAAGGGGCCGGATACACCGGGGAGCTGTTTTTT
j_call: TRBJ2-1; v_call: TRBV18; clone_size: few; d_call: TRBD1; cdr3_aa: CASSPGQGIYNEQFF; cdr3_nt: TGTGCCAGCTCACCGGGACAGGGAATTTACAATGAGCAGTTCTTC
j_call: TRBJ1-2; v_call: TRBV6-5; clone_size: -; d_call: -; cdr3_aa: CASSYSGGSYGYTF; cdr3_nt: TGTGCCAGCAGTTACTCGGGGGGTAGTTATGGCTACACCTTC
j_call: TRBJ1-6; v_call: TRBV19; clone_size: -; d_call: -; cdr3_aa: CASSIKTNSPLHF; cdr3_nt: TGTGCCAGTAGTATCAAGACAAATTCACCCCTCCACTTT
j_call: TRBJ1-2; v_call: TRBV11-2; clone_size: once; d_call: -; cdr3_aa: CAAPEGAGGYTF; cdr3_nt: TGTGCCGCCCCGGAAGGGGCTGGTGGCTACACCTTC
j_call: TRBJ2-5; v_call: TRBV5-1; clone_size: -; d_call: TRBD2; cdr3_aa: CASSLVLAGGNQETQYF; cdr3_nt: TGCGCCAGCAGCTTGGTTCTAGCGGGGGGTAACCAAGAGACCCAGTACTTC
j_call: TRBJ1-2; v_call: TRBV7-2; clone_size: -; d_call: -; cdr3_aa: CASSWGGGGLNYGYTF; cdr3_nt: TGTGCCAGCAGCTGGGGTGGGGGAGGTTTAAACTATGGCTACACCTTC
j_call: TRBJ2-1; v_call: TRBV7-9; clone_size: few; d_call: -; cdr3_aa: CATVPPGPPNEQFF; cdr3_nt: TGTGCCACCGTCCCGCCGGGTCCGCCCAATGAGCAGTTCTTC
j_call: TRBJ1-3; v_call: TRBV28; clone_size: few; d_call: -; cdr3_aa: CASSLAQANSGNTIYF; cdr3_nt: TGTGCCAGCAGTTTGGCACAGGCAAACTCTGGAAACACCATATATTTT
j_call: TRBJ2-7; v_call: TRBV11-3; clone_size: -; d_call: TRBD1; cdr3_aa: CASSLGQDSYEQYF; cdr3_nt: TGTGCCAGCAGTCTAGGACAGGACTCCTACGAGCAGTACTTC
j_call: TRBJ2-5; v_call: TRBV5-1; clone_size: few; d_call: TRBD2; cdr3_aa: CASSPAVSGGMGTQYF; cdr3_nt: TGCGCCAGCAGCCCGGCGGTTAGCGGGGGCATGGGGACCCAGTACTTC
j_call: TRBJ1-6; v_call: TRBV5-4; clone_size: once; d_call: -; cdr3_aa: CASSLAGTGRTPLHF; cdr3_nt: TGTGCCAGCAGCTTGGCCGGGACGGGGAGGACGCCCCTCCACTTT
j_call: TRBJ2-1; v_call: TRBV7-2; clone_size: -; d_call: TRBD1; cdr3_aa: CASSLGSGTGYEQFF; cdr3_nt: TGTGCCAGCAGCTTAGGGTCCGGGACAGGGTATGAGCAGTTCTTC
j_call: TRBJ2-3; v_call: TRBV7-8; clone_size: -; d_call: -; cdr3_aa: CASSFRTDTDTQYF; cdr3_nt: TGTGCCAGCAGCTTTAGGACAGACACAGATACGCAGTATTTT
j_call: TRBJ2-4; v_call: TRBV20-1; clone_size: -; d_call: -; cdr3_aa: CSASGGPNIQYF; cdr3_nt: TGCAGTGCTAGTGGCGGGCCCAACATTCAGTACTTC
j_call: TRBJ2-7; v_call: TRBV6-1; clone_size: -; d_call: TRBD2; cdr3_aa: CASSESASGVGEQYF; cdr3_nt: TGTGCCAGCAGTGAGTCGGCTAGCGGGGTGGGGGAGCAGTACTTC
j_call: TRBJ1-1; v_call: TRBV7-2; clone_size: -; d_call: -; cdr3_aa: CASSGRIGTEAFF; cdr3_nt: TGTGCCAGCAGCGGCAGAATCGGGACTGAAGCTTTCTTT
j_call: TRBJ1-1; v_call: TRBV19; clone_size: -; d_call: TRBD1; cdr3_aa: CASSHSFGQGVNTEAFF; cdr3_nt: TGTGCCAGTAGTCATAGCTTTGGACAGGGTGTGAACACTGAAGCTTTCTTT
j_call: TRBJ2-3; v_call: TRBV24-1; clone_size: -; d_call: -; cdr3_aa: CATGDREGGTDTQYF; cdr3_nt: TGTGCCACCGGTGACAGGGAGGGGGGCACAGATACGCAGTATTTT
j_call: TRBJ2-4; v_call: TRBV9; clone_size: few; d_call: TRBD2; cdr3_aa: CASSVDYARGDLAKNIQYF; cdr3_nt: TGTGCCAGCAGCGTAGACTATGCGCGGGGGGACCTAGCCAAAAACATTCAGTACTTC
j_call: TRBJ2-7; v_call: TRBV18; clone_size: -; d_call: -; cdr3_aa: CASSPQHRLSYEQYF; cdr3_nt: TGTGCCAGCTCACCACAGCACAGGCTCTCCTACGAGCAGTACTTC
j_call: TRBJ2-3; v_call: TRBV14; clone_size: -; d_call: TRBD2; cdr3_aa: CASSQVGGTSGGADTQYF; cdr3_nt: TGTGCCAGCAGCCAAGTCGGCGGGACTAGCGGGGGGGCGGATACGCAGTATTTT
j_call: TRBJ1-2; v_call: TRBV28; clone_size: -; d_call: -; cdr3_aa: CASTTQGINYGYTF; cdr3_nt: TGTGCCTCTACAACCCAGGGGATCAACTATGGCTACACCTTC
j_call: TRBJ2-1; v_call: TRBV5-5; clone_size: -; d_call: -; cdr3_aa: CASSPQESSYNEQFF; cdr3_nt: TGTGCCAGCAGCCCACAGGAGAGCTCCTACAATGAGCAGTTCTTC
j_call: TRBJ2-7; v_call: TRBV7-2; clone_size: -; d_call: TRBD1; cdr3_aa: CASSRRDRGAYEQYF; cdr3_nt: TGTGCCAGCAGCCGTCGGGACAGGGGAGCTTACGAGCAGTACTTC
j_call: TRBJ2-7; v_call: TRBV6-6; clone_size: -; d_call: TRBD2; cdr3_aa: CASNTPGLAAYEQYF; cdr3_nt: TGTGCCAGCAATACGCCGGGACTAGCGGCCTACGAGCAGTACTTC
j_call: TRBJ2-7; v_call: TRBV11-2; clone_size: -; d_call: -; cdr3_aa: CASRASSSAYEQYF; cdr3_nt: TGTGCCAGCAGAGCTTCTAGTAGCGCCTACGAGCAGTACTTC
j_call: TRBJ1-2; v_call: TRBV5-5; clone_size: -; d_call: -; cdr3_aa: CASTREDHGYTF; cdr3_nt: TGTGCCAGCACCCGGGAGGATCATGGCTACACCTTC
j_call: TRBJ2-6; v_call: TRBV6-5; clone_size: -; d_call: -; cdr3_aa: CASEAGRSGANVLTF; cdr3_nt: TGTGCCAGCGAGGCGGGACGCTCTGGGGCCAACGTCCTGACTTTC
j_call: TRBJ1-2; v_call: TRBV6-1; clone_size: few; d_call: -; cdr3_aa: CASSEVSYGYTF; cdr3_nt: TGTGCCAGCAGTGAAGTTAGCTATGGCTACACCTTC
j_call: TRBJ2-2; v_call: TRBV10-1; clone_size: few; d_call: TRBD2; cdr3_aa: CASHAWTSGGDTGELFF; cdr3_nt: TGCGCCAGCCACGCCTGGACTAGCGGGGGAGACACCGGGGAGCTGTTTTTT
j_call: TRBJ2-5; v_call: TRBV18; clone_size: -; d_call: TRBD1; cdr3_aa: CASSPRVPTGQETQYF; cdr3_nt: TGTGCCAGCTCACCACGAGTCCCGACAGGGCAAGAGACCCAGTACTTC
j_call: TRBJ2-7; v_call: TRBV5-1; clone_size: -; d_call: TRBD1; cdr3_aa: CASSFPDRAYEQYF; cdr3_nt: TGCGCCAGCAGCTTCCCGGACAGGGCCTACGAGCAGTACTTC
j_call: TRBJ2-3; v_call: TRBV25-1; clone_size: -; d_call: TRBD2; cdr3_aa: CASSEHSGNTDTQYF; cdr3_nt: TGTGCCAGCAGTGAACATAGCGGGAACACAGATACGCAGTATTTT
j_call: TRBJ2-2; v_call: TRBV30; clone_size: -; d_call: -; cdr3_aa: CAWEAGANTGELFF; cdr3_nt: TGTGCCTGGGAGGCCGGGGCGAACACCGGGGAGCTGTTTTTT
j_call: TRBJ1-1; v_call: TRBV9; clone_size: -; d_call: -; cdr3_aa: CASSPHENTEAFF; cdr3_nt: TGTGCCAGCAGTCCACACGAGAACACTGAAGCTTTCTTT
j_call: TRBJ1-6; v_call: TRBV6-2/TRBV6-3; clone_size: -; d_call: TRBD1; cdr3_aa: CASSYEGASPLHF; cdr3_nt: TGTGCCAGCAGTTACGAGGGGGCGTCACCCCTCCACTTT
j_call: TRBJ2-3; v_call: TRBV18; clone_size: -; d_call: TRBD2; cdr3_aa: CASSPPGVLAGTTDTQYF; cdr3_nt: TGTGCCAGCTCACCCCCCGGGGTACTAGCGGGGACCACAGATACGCAGTATTTT
j_call: TRBJ1-3; v_call: TRBV30; clone_size: -; d_call: TRBD1; cdr3_aa: CAWSQGARGNTIYF; cdr3_nt: TGTGCCTGGAGCCAGGGGGCGCGTGGAAACACCATATATTTT
j_call: TRBJ2-5; v_call: TRBV7-8; clone_size: -; d_call: TRBD2; cdr3_aa: CASSPGLAGAQETQYF; cdr3_nt: TGTGCCAGCAGCCCAGGACTAGCGGGGGCCCAAGAGACCCAGTACTTC
j_call: TRBJ2-3; v_call: TRBV29-1; clone_size: -; d_call: -; cdr3_aa: CSVSDRTSTDTQYF; cdr3_nt: TGCAGCGTTTCGGACAGAACGAGCACAGATACGCAGTATTTT
j_call: TRBJ2-7; v_call: TRBV6-5; clone_size: -; d_call: TRBD1; cdr3_aa: CASREGQGGEQYF; cdr3_nt: TGTGCCAGCAGAGAGGGACAGGGGGGGGAGCAGTACTTC
j_call: TRBJ2-3; v_call: TRBV9; clone_size: -; d_call: TRBD2; cdr3_aa: CASSVAPGGGAGTQYF; cdr3_nt: TGTGCCAGCAGCGTAGCTCCTGGCGGGGGGGCGGGTACGCAGTATTTT
j_call: TRBJ1-4; v_call: TRBV20-1; clone_size: -; d_call: TRBD1; cdr3_aa: CRAGQGEKLFF; cdr3_nt: TGCAGAGCTGGACAGGGAGAAAAACTGTTTTTT
j_call: TRBJ1-1; v_call: TRBV19; clone_size: -; d_call: -; cdr3_aa: CASRPWGYGTEAFF; cdr3_nt: TGTGCCAGTAGACCCTGGGGCTACGGCACTGAAGCTTTCTTT
j_call: TRBJ2-5; v_call: TRBV10-3; clone_size: -; d_call: TRBD2; cdr3_aa: CAISGTSGGLKETQYF; cdr3_nt: TGTGCCATCAGTGGGACTAGCGGGGGTCTCAAAGAGACCCAGTACTTC
j_call: TRBJ2-7; v_call: TRBV20-1; clone_size: -; d_call: TRBD1; cdr3_aa: CSARGATGEYF; cdr3_nt: TGCAGTGCTAGAGGGGCGACAGGGGAGTACTTC
j_call: TRBJ2-3; v_call: TRBV7-2; clone_size: -; d_call: TRBD2; cdr3_aa: CASSLQRGSTDTQYF; cdr3_nt: TGTGCCAGCAGCTTACAGCGGGGAAGCACAGATACGCAGTATTTT
j_call: TRBJ2-2; v_call: TRBV18; clone_size: -; d_call: -; cdr3_aa: CASSLSQANTGELFF; cdr3_nt: TGTGCCAGCTCACTGTCCCAGGCGAACACCGGGGAGCTGTTTTTT
j_call: TRBJ1-6; v_call: TRBV3-1/TRBV3-2; clone_size: few; d_call: TRBD1; cdr3_aa: CASSQRQGFPLHF; cdr3_nt: TGTGCCAGCAGCCAACGACAGGGGTTCCCCCTCCACTTT
j_call: TRBJ1-4; v_call: TRBV5-6; clone_size: many; d_call: TRBD1; cdr3_aa: CASSQGAGEKLFF; cdr3_nt: TGTGCCAGCAGCCAGGGGGCGGGTGAAAAACTGTTTTTT
j_call: TRBJ1-5; v_call: TRBV19; clone_size: -; d_call: -; cdr3_aa: CASSIFEGDSNQPQHF; cdr3_nt: TGTGCCAGTAGTATATTTGAGGGCGATAGCAATCAGCCCCAGCATTTT
j_call: TRBJ2-1; v_call: TRBV11-2; clone_size: -; d_call: TRBD2; cdr3_aa: CASSLVPSGGSEQFF; cdr3_nt: TGTGCCAGCAGCTTAGTCCCTAGCGGGGGGAGTGAGCAGTTCTTC
j_call: TRBJ2-2; v_call: TRBV11-2; clone_size: -; d_call: TRBD2; cdr3_aa: CASSYIAGGSNTGELFF; cdr3_nt: TGTGCCAGCAGCTACATAGCGGGGGGATCGAACACCGGGGAGCTGTTTTTT